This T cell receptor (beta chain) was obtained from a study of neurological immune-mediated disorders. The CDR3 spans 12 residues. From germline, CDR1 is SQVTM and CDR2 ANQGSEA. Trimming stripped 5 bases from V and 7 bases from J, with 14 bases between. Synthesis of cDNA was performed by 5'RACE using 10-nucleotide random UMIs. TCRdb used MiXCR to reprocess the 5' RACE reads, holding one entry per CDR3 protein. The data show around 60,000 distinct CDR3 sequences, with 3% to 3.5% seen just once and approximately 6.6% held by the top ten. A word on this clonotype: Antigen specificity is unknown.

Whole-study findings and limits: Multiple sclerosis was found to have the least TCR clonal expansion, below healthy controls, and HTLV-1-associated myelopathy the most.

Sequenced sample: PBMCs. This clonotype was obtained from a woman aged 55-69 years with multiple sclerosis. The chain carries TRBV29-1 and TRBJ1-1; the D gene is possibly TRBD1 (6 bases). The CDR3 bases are TGCAGCGTTAGGCAGGGGAAAGGTGAAGCTTTCTTT. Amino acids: CSVRQGKGEAFF.